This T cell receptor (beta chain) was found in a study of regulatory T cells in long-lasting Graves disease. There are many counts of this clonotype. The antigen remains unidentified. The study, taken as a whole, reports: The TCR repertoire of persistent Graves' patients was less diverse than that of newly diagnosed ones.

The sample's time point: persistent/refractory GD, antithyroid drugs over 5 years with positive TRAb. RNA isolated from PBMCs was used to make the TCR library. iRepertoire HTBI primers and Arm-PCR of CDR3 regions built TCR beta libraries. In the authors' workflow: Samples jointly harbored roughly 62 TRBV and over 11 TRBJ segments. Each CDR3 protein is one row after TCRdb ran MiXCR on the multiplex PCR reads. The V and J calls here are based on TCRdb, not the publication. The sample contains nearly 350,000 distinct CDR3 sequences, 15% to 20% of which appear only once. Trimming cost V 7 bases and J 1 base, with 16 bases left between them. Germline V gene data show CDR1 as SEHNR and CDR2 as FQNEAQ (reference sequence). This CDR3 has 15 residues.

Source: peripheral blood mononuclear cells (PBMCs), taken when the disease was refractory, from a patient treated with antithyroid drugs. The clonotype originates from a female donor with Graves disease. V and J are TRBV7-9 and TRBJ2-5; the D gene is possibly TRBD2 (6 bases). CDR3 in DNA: TGTGCCAGCACCCCATCGCAGGGAGGCCAAGAGACCCAGTACTTC. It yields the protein CASTPSQGGQETQYF. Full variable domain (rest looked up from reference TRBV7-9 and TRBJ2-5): DTGVSQNPRHKITKRGQNVTFRCDPISEHNRLYWYRQTLGQGPEFLTYFQNEAQLEKSRLLSDRFSAERPKGSFSTLEIQRTEQGDSAMYLCASTPSQGGQETQYFGPGTRLLVL.